The following is a T cell receptor beta chain sequence with its context. MiXCR, run by TCRdb on the 5' RACE reads, gives a single entry per CDR3 protein. The data contain 450,000 to 650,000 distinct CDR3 sequences, about 14% of them singletons. This sample was included in a study of T cells after yellow fever vaccination. The V end lost 5 bases, the J end lost 1 base, and 11 bases lay between the germline ends. Germline CDR1 is SGHTA and CDR2 is FQGNSA. CDR3 length equals 14 residues. The source was PBMCs, collected on the day of the yellow fever booster vaccination. This chain uses TRBV7-2 with TRBJ1-1; maybe TRBD1 (5 bases). This clonotype was obtained from a man aged 25 to 40 who received the YFV17D yellow fever vaccine. CDR3 in DNA: TGTGCCAGCAGCCCCGGACACTCGAACACTGAAGCTTTCTTT. Its protein product is CASSPGHSNTEAFF.